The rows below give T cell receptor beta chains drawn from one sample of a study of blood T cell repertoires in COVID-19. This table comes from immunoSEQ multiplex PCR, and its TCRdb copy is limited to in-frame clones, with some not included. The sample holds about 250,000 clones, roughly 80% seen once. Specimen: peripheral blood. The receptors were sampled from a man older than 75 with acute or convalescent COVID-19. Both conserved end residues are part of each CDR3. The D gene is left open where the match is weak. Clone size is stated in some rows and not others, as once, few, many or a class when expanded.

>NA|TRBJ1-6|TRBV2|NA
CASRQEGNSPLHF
TGTGCCAGCAGACAAGAGGGAAATTCACCCCTCCACTTT
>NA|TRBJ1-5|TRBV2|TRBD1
CASSESWGQNQPQHF
TGTGCCAGCAGTGAAAGTTGGGGACAGAATCAGCCCCAGCATTTT
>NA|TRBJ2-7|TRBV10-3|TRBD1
CAITPRDREYEQYF
TGTGCCATCACCCCACGGGACAGGGAGTACGAGCAGTACTTC
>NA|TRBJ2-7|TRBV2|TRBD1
CASRDTGQAPYEQYF
TGTGCCAGCAGGGACACCGGACAGGCCCCCTACGAGCAGTACTTC
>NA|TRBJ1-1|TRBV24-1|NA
CATSDATGNTEAFF
TGTGCCACCAGTGATGCTACAGGGAACACTGAAGCTTTCTTT
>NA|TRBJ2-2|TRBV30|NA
CAWTQGHGELFF
TGTGCCTGGACGCAGGGTCACGGGGAGCTGTTTTTT
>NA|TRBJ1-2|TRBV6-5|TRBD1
CASSLDRAAYGYTF
TGTGCCAGCAGTTTAGACAGGGCGGCCTATGGCTACACCTTC
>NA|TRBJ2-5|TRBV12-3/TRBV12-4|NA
CASSLWSRETQYF
TGTGCCAGCAGTTTGTGGTCTCGGGAGACCCAGTACTTC
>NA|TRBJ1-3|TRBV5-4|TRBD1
CASSTGQGITGNTIYF
TGTGCCAGCAGCACTGGACAGGGGATCACTGGAAACACCATATATTTT
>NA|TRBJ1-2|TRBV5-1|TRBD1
CASSPPGQSYGYTF
TGCGCCAGCAGCCCGCCGGGACAGTCCTATGGCTACACCTTC
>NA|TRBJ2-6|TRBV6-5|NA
CASSRGVGANVLTF
TGTGCCAGCAGCAGGGGGGTTGGGGCCAACGTCCTGACTTTC
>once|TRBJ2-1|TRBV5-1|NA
CASRWRGINEQFF
TGCGCCAGCAGATGGAGGGGAATCAATGAGCAGTTCTTC
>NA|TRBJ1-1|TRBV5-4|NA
CASSPKSGARATEAFF
TGTGCCAGCAGCCCCAAGAGTGGGGCTAGGGCCACTGAAGCTTTCTTT
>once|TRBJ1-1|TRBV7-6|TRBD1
CASSIGTGPLNTEAFF
TGTGCCAGCAGCATTGGGACAGGGCCCTTGAACACTGAAGCTTTCTTT
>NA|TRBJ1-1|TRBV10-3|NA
CAISDSVTEAFF
TGTGCCATCAGTGATTCGGTCACTGAAGCTTTCTTT
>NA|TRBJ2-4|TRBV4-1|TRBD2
CASSQDSGLRERGNIQYF
TGCGCCAGCAGCCAAGATAGCGGCCTGCGGGAGCGGGGAAACATTCAGTACTTC
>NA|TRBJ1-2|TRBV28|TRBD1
CASSLTSGGPGYGYTF
TGTGCCAGCAGTTTAACATCAGGGGGCCCTGGCTATGGCTACACCTTC
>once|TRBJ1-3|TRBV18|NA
CASSPPSPSSGNTIYF
TGTGCCAGCTCACCTCCTTCCCCTAGCTCTGGAAACACCATATATTTT
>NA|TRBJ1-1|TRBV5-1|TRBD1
CASSLGQAGEAFF
TGCGCCAGCAGCTTAGGACAGGCTGGGGAAGCTTTCTTT
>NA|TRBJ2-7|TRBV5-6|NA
CASSFVHGGYEQYF
TGTGCCAGCAGCTTCGTACACGGAGGCTACGAGCAGTACTTC
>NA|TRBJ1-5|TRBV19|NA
CASSIGDVQPQHF
TGTGCCAGTAGTATCGGGGATGTTCAGCCCCAGCATTTT
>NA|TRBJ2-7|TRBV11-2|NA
CASTPGLRMGEQYF
TGTGCCAGCACCCCGGGACTGAGGATGGGCGAGCAGTACTTC
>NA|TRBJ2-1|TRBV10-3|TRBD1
CAISESGGTGSNEQFF
TGTGCCATCAGTGAGTCTGGCGGGACAGGGTCGAATGAGCAGTTCTTC
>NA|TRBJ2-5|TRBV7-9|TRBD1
CASSTTGTGSQETQYF
TGTGCCAGCAGCACTACCGGGACAGGGAGCCAAGAGACCCAGTACTTC
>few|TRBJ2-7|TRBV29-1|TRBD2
CSVQLAVEQYF
TGCAGCGTTCAACTAGCGGTCGAGCAGTACTTC
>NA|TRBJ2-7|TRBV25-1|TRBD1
CASRFSGTGKTYEQYF
TGTGCCAGCAGATTCTCCGGGACAGGGAAAACCTACGAGCAGTACTTC
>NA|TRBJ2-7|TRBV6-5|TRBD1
CASSSPRDRGEQYF
TGTGCCAGCAGTTCCCCCCGGGACAGGGGCGAGCAGTACTTC
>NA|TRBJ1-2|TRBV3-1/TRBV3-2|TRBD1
CASSFGQGGYTF
TGTGCCAGCAGTTTCGGACAGGGAGGCTACACCTTC
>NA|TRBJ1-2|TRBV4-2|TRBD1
CASSQGDSYGYTF
TGTGCCAGCAGCCAAGGGGACAGCTATGGCTACACCTTC
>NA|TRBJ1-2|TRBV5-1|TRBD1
CASSPPDRSIFNYGYTF
TGCGCCAGCAGCCCCCCGGACAGGTCCATATTTAACTATGGCTACACCTTC
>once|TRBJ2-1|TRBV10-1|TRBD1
CASSGTGTGGRNEQFF
TGCGCCAGCAGTGGAACCGGGACAGGGGGCAGGAATGAGCAGTTCTTC
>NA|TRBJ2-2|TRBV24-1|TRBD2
CATSDLSAQAGVRGGELFF
TGTGCCACCAGTGATCTGTCGGCTCAAGCGGGAGTCCGGGGCGGGGAGCTGTTTTTT
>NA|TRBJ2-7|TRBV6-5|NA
CASSSTGRGYEQYF
TGTGCCAGCAGTTCTACAGGGAGGGGTTACGAGCAGTACTTC
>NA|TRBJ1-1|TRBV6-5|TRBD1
CASRAGTGNTEAFF
TGTGCCAGCAGAGCCGGGACAGGGAACACTGAAGCTTTCTTT
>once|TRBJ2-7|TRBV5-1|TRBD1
CASSLGRTGSYEQYF
TGCGCCAGCAGCTTGGGTCGGACAGGGTCCTACGAGCAGTACTTC
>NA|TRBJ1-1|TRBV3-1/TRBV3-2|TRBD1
CASSLTGGKAFF
TGTGCCAGCAGCCTTACAGGGGGCAAAGCTTTCTTT
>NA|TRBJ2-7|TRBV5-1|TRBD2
CASSLGRVSGILYEQYF
TGCGCCAGCAGCTTGGGACGGGTTAGCGGGATTCTATACGAGCAGTACTTC
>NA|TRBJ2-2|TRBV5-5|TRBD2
CASSSLEAGGGLSGELFF
TGTGCCAGCAGCTCGCTTGAGGCGGGCGGGGGGTTATCCGGGGAGCTGTTTTTT
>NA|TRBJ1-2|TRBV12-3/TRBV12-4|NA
CASSLTANYGYTF
TGTGCCAGCAGTTTGACAGCTAACTATGGCTACACCTTC
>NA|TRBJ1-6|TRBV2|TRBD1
CASSAGTGDSPLHF
TGTGCCAGCAGCGCCGGGACAGGGGACTCACCCCTCCACTTT
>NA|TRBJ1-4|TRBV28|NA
CASSWEDIGKKLFF
TGTGCCAGCAGTTGGGAGGACATAGGGAAAAAACTGTTTTTT
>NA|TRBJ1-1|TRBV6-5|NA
CASRATGLATEAFF
TGTGCCAGCAGGGCTACAGGATTAGCCACTGAAGCTTTCTTT
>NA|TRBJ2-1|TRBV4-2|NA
CASSPPPPSEQFF
TGTGCCAGCAGCCCTCCCCCCCCCAGTGAGCAGTTCTTC
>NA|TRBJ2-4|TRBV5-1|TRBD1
CASSLTGQGVFGKNIQYF
TGCGCCAGCAGCTTGACGGGACAGGGGGTTTTCGGCAAAAACATTCAGTACTTC
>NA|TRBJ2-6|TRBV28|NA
CASSLEGVEGANVLTF
TGTGCCAGCAGTTTAGAGGGGGTGGAAGGGGCCAACGTCCTGACTTTC
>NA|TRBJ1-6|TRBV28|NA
CASLQGTNSPLHF
TGTGCCAGCCTCCAGGGGACGAATTCACCCCTCCACTTT
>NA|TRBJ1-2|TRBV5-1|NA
CASSSLQGSIGGYTF
TGCGCCAGCAGCTCCCTACAGGGAAGTATCGGTGGCTACACCTTC
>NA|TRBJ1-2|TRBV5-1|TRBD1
CASSFTSPTGADGYTF
TGCGCCAGCAGCTTCACTAGCCCGACAGGGGCTGATGGCTACACCTTC
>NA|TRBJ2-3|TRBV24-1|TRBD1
CATSDYRGSTDTQYF
TGTGCCACCAGTGACTACAGGGGTAGCACAGATACGCAGTATTTT
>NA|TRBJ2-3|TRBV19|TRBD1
CASSMRTGGDTQYF
TGTGCCAGTAGTATGCGGACAGGGGGAGATACGCAGTATTTT
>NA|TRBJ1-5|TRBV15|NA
CATQDTRKSFSNQPQHF
TGTGCCACCCAAGACACGAGAAAGAGTTTTAGCAATCAGCCCCAGCATTTT
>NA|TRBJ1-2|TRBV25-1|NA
CASSETGYGYTF
TGTGCCAGCAGTGAAACAGGGTATGGCTACACCTTC
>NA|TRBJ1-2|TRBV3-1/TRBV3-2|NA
CASSQGSGNGYTF
TGTGCCAGCAGCCAAGGATCAGGGAATGGCTACACCTTC
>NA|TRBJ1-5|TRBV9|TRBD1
CASSRGQGANQPQHF
TGTGCCAGCAGCCGGGGACAGGGGGCAAATCAGCCCCAGCATTTT
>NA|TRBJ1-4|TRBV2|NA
CASSPGGLRTNEKLFF
TGTGCCAGCAGCCCGGGAGGCCTGCGAACTAATGAAAAACTGTTTTTT